The 25 T cell receptor beta chains reported below all come from one sample, sequenced in a study of glioma-infiltrating T cells. Using RNA template, CDR3s of TCR alpha and beta were amplified with iRepertoire arm-PCR. TCRdb redid the calling of the multiplex PCR reads with MiXCR, one entry per CDR3 protein. The sample has some 100,000 distinct CDR3 sequences, under 30% seen once. The sequencing input was glioma tissue, nonneoplastic brain tissue, or PBMCs (not recorded which). These receptors all stem from a human donor with low-grade glioma or glioblastoma, undergoing nonglioma brain surgery, or in good health (not recorded which).

As for this clonotype: A read error is possible here, since a much larger clone lies one base away. This chain joins TRBV29-1 and TRBJ1-1; possibly TRBD1 for D (6 bases). This CDR3 region has 12 residues. Germline V CDR1 and CDR2: SQVTM, ANQGSEA. CDR3 nucleotide sequence: TGCAGCGGAGTAAGGGGGAACACTGAAGCTTTATTT. Protein sequence: CSGVRGNTEALF.

The gene calls are TRBV12-3 or TRBV12-4 and TRBJ2-6; D gene uncertain. Trimming took off 3 bases at V and 0 bases at J, with 6 bases between the two ends. This CDR3 is 15 amino acids long. The CDR3, as DNA: TGTGCCAGCAGTTTTGGACCCTCTGGGGCCAACGTCCTGACTTTC. Residues: CASSFGPSGANVLTF.

With regard to this clonotype: A much larger clone differs from this one at a single base, so this may be a read error. The chain carries TRBV28 and TRBJ2-2; TRBD1 matches 8 bases. CDR1 is MDHEN and CDR2 is SYDVKM in the germline V gene. This CDR3 region has 15 residues. CDR3 protein: CDSIERTGSAGELLF. The DNA of the CDR3 is TGTGACAGCATAGAACGGACAGGGTCGGCCGGGGAGCTGCTTTTT.

With regard to this clonotype: This may be a read error, as it is one base from a much larger clone. The chain links TRBV28 to TRBJ2-7, with D uncertain. The CDR3 spans 13 residues. CDR1 and CDR2 from the germline V gene are MDHEN and SYDVKM. CDR3 in DNA: TGTGCCAGCAGTTTAGTGGCCCGTAAAGAGCAGTGCTTC. Its translation is CASSLVARKEQCF.

As to this clonotype: A much more abundant neighbour one base away suggests this may be a read error. The CDR3 sequence: CSVGSQGIDTEAFF. The CDR3 DNA is TGCAGCGTGGGATCCCAGGGAATCGACACTGAAGCTTTCTTT. The chain carries TRBV29-1 and TRBJ1-1; a possible D gene is TRBD1 (5 bases). V was pared by 6 bases and J by 3 bases, with 17 bases between. The CDR3 is 14 residues long. Germline CDR1 and CDR2: SQVTM and ANQGSEA.

This clonotype was recorded many times. The genes are TRBV7-2 and TRBJ1-6; possible D gene TRBD1, 5 bases. The CDR3 is 13 residues long. Germline CDR1 SGHTA, CDR2 FQGNSA. Deletions cut 7 bases from V and 9 bases from J, with 13 bases between. The CDR3 region is CASTYGGTSPLHF. CDR3 DNA: TGTGCCAGCACCTATGGGGGGACTTCACCCCTCCACTTT.

Many counts were recorded for this clonotype. This sequence joins TRBV20-1 and TRBJ2-7; D is unclear. CDR1 is DFQATT, CDR2 SNEGSKA, per germline (reference sequence). The CDR3 covers 15 residues. V was cut by 1 base and J by 3 bases, with 16 bases left in between. CDR3 sequence reads: CSARGGRRSFYEQYF. In DNA, the CDR3 is TGCAGTGCTAGAGGTGGCAGGCGGAGTTTCTACGAGCAGTACTTC.

The chain carries TRBV12-3 or TRBV12-4 and TRBJ2-1; TRBD1 agrees at 8 bases. V was pared by 2 bases and J by 3 bases, with 6 bases of the junction left unmatched. This CDR3 spans 16 amino acids. CDR3 sequence (DNA): TGTGCCAGCAGTTTAAAGGCAGGGGGCCGCTACAATGAGCAGTTCTTC. Protein product: CASSLKAGGRYNEQFF.

This clonotype was seen many times. The chain recombines TRBV6-2 or TRBV6-3 with TRBJ1-4; D remains unclear. There are 12 residues in the CDR3. Trimming took 4 bases from V and 8 from J, leaving 8 bases between them. In germline, CDR1 is MNHEY, CDR2 SVGEGT. The CDR3 protein is CASSSVEEKLFF. The CDR3 nucleotides read TGTGCCAGCAGTTCCGTGGAGGAAAAACTGTTTTTT.

In regard to this clonotype: This may be a read error, as it is one base from a much larger clone. This sequence joins TRBV19 and TRBJ1-5; 7 nucleotides align to TRBD1. The CDR3 totals 15 residues. Germline loops: CDR1 LNHDA, CDR2 SQIVND (reference sequence). With V trimmed by 7 bases and J by 1 base, 7 bases remained unmatched. This chain's CDR3 is CASIPQDRSNQPQHF. The CDR3, as DNA: TGTGCCAGTATCCCCCAGGACAGGAGCAATCAGCCCCAGCATTTT.

The V and J genes are TRBV18 and TRBJ2-3; 7 bases are shared with TRBD1. The V and J ends lost 4 bases and 2 bases, in that order; junction bases with no gene match: 9. This CDR3 is 16 amino acids long. From germline, CDR1 is KGHSH and CDR2 LQKENI. CDR3 amino acids: CASSLVSGTDTDTQYF. The CDR3 nucleotides are TGTGCCAGCTCACTTGTTTCCGGGACAGACACAGATACGCAGTATTTT.

This clonotype was counted many times. The chain couples TRBV14 to TRBJ2-3, with 12 bases lining up with TRBD2. Unmatched junction bases numbered 9, after V lost 5 bases and J lost 3 bases. This CDR3 contains 17 residues. Germline V gene sequence: CDR1 SGHDN, CDR2 FVKESK. In nucleotides, the CDR3 is TGTGCCAGCAGCTCCGGACCGACTAGCGGGAGTACAGATACGCAGTATTTT. Protein product: CASSSGPTSGSTDTQYF.

The V gene is TRBV4-2, the J gene TRBJ2-1; 9 bases map to TRBD1. This CDR3 has 17 residues. V dropped 1 base and J dropped 5; count of bases not matched to a gene: 9. CDR1 is LGHNA and CDR2 is YNFKEQ in the germline V gene. The DNA for the CDR3 is TGTGCCAGCAGCCAAGGCAACCCCGGGACAGGGAACAATGAGCAGTTCTTC. Protein sequence: CASSQGNPGTGNNEQFF.

The chain links TRBV30 to TRBJ1-1; no clear D gene. Looked up from germline, CDR1 is GTSNPN and CDR2 is SVGIG (reference sequence). Trimming stripped 0 bases from V and 3 bases from J, with 5 bases between. The CDR3 covers 12 residues. The CDR3 loop is CAWSVRDTEAFF. The CDR3 region has the DNA TGTGCCTGGAGTGTCCGGGACACTGAAGCTTTCTTT.

This clonotype has ten or more counts. The genes are TRBV28 and TRBJ2-3; D might be TRBD1 or TRBD2, each matching 5 bases. The CDR3 has 16 amino acids. V dropped 6 bases and J dropped 2 bases, with 18 bases sitting between them. The germline gives CDR1 MDHEN, CDR2 SYDVKM. In DNA, the CDR3 is TGTGCCAGCAGCCCCCTTGGGGCGGGTGTCACAGATACGCAGTATTTT. Its protein is CASSPLGAGVTDTQYF.

This clonotype was seen only a few times. This sequence joins TRBV29-1 and TRBJ2-7, with 7 bases matching TRBD1. The CDR3 is 14 residues long. Germline CDR1 SQVTM, CDR2 ANQGSEA. The trim removed 6 bases at V and 1 base at J, leaving 9 bases unmatched. The CDR3 nucleotides read TGCAGCGTCGTTTGGACAGGCGGGTCCTACGAGCAGTACTTC. Translating gives CSVVWTGGSYEQYF.

A few counts support this clonotype. The rearrangement uses TRBV4-1 and TRBJ2-3; 8 nucleotides align to TRBD1. After removal of 0 bases from V and 4 bases from J, the junction contained 12 bases not matched to a gene. The CDR3 runs 18 residues. Germline V CDR1 and CDR2: MGHRA, YSYEKL. This CDR3 is CASSQEWGAGQGADTQYF. As DNA, the CDR3 is TGCGCCAGCAGCCAAGAATGGGGGGCTGGACAGGGTGCAGATACGCAGTATTTT.

The J gene is TRBJ2-5, the V gene TRBV3-1; 7 positions agree with TRBD1. CDR3 size: 15 residues. CDR1 and CDR2 (germline): LGHDT, YNNKEL (reference sequence). The junction had 8 bases not matched to a gene; V was cut back by 5 bases and J by 2 bases. The CDR3 DNA sequence: TGTGCCAGCAGCGACGCCGGGACAGAACAAGAGACCCAGTACTTC. This translates into CASSDAGTEQETQYF.

This clonotype was found many times. One end of the junction is discordant with germline, which a read error may explain. The chain joins TRBV20-1 to TRBJ2-1; no definite D call. Germline V gene sequence: CDR1 DFQATT, CDR2 SNEGSKA (reference sequence). The CDR3 is made up of 15 amino acids. CDR3 protein: CSARGLRLAYNEQFF. DNA for the CDR3: TGCAGTGCCAGAGGCCTCCGGCTAGCCTACAATGAGCAGTTCTTC.

Ten or more counts support this clonotype. The genes are TRBV20-1 and TRBJ2-7; TRBD2 matches 9 bases. V lost 1 base to trimming and J lost 0 bases; unmatched junction nucleotides: 10. Germline CDR1 and CDR2: DFQATT and SNEGSKA (reference sequence). The CDR3 totals 17 residues. CDR3 nucleotides: TGCAGTGCTAGAGGAACCCAGGGACTAGCTCTCTCCTACGAGCAGTACTTC. This translates into CSARGTQGLALSYEQYF.

This clonotype was seen repeatedly, ten times or more. The V call is TRBV5-1, the J call TRBJ2-3; 9 nucleotides align to TRBD1. Losses at the gene ends were 4 bases for V and 6 bases for J; bases not matched to a gene: 9. The CDR3 length is 15 residues. The germline CDR1 and CDR2 sequences are SGHRS and YFSETQ. CDR3 amino acids: CASSVGQGRVDTQYF. The CDR3 DNA reads TGCGCCAGCAGCGTGGGACAGGGTCGGGTCGATACGCAGTATTTT.

This clonotype was seen many times. CDR3 nucleotides: TGCAGTGCTAGAGGGCCAGGGGAGAACACCGGGGAGCTGTTTTTT. This codes for CSARGPGENTGELFF. The V call is TRBV20-1, the J call TRBJ2-2, with a weak D call TRBD1 (6 bases). Between the trimmed V and J ends, which lost 1 base and 1 base, there was a span of 10 bases. In germline, CDR1 is DFQATT, CDR2 SNEGSKA (reference sequence). This CDR3 has 15 residues.

Worth noting for this clonotype: A much larger clone differs from this one at a single base, so this may be a read error. This chain joins TRBV3-1 and TRBJ2-7; the D is unclear. Looked up from germline, CDR1 is LGHDT and CDR2 is YNNKEL (reference sequence). The V end was cut by 2 bases, the J end by 4 bases, with 3 bases between. This CDR3 comprises 11 residues. In nucleotides, the CDR3 is TGTGCCAGCAGCCAAAGATACGAGCAGTACTTC. Its translation is CASSQRYEQYF.

The CDR3 loop reads CASSFSGANQETQYF. CDR3 in DNA: TGCGCCAGCAGCTTCAGCGGAGCGAACCAAGAGACCCAGTACTTC. V usage is TRBV5-1 and J usage is TRBJ2-5; tentatively, D is TRBD2 (5 bases). The CDR3 is 15 amino acids. Trimming cost V 2 bases and J 0 bases, with 11 bases left between them. Germline V gene sequence: CDR1 SGHRS, CDR2 YFSETQ.

In the case of this clonotype: This may stem from a read error, because a much larger clone lies one nucleotide away. The J gene is TRBJ2-1, the V gene TRBV7-3, with 9 bases fitting TRBD1. Per the germline V gene, CDR1 is SGHTA and CDR2 is FQGTGA. Trimming took 6 bases from V and 3 from J; bases not matched to a gene: 9. The CDR3 has 16 residues. The CDR3 is CASRPGGQGLYNEQFF. Written as DNA, the CDR3 is TGTGCCAGCAGACCAGGGGGACAGGGTCTCTACAATGAGCAGTTCTTC.